One sample yielded the 12 T cell receptor beta chains listed below, sequenced in a study of T cells in Graves' hyperthyroidism and ophthalmopathy. Amplified TCR beta CDR3 regions derived from RNA transcripts. Initially, a first-round RT-PCR of the TCR CDR3 employed the HTBI primer set. A single record per CDR3 protein comes from TCRdb applying MiXCR to the multiplex PCR reads. Seen here are more than 650,000 distinct CDR3 sequences, 11% to 15% observed once, and the top ten hold about 9.4%. The material sequenced was blood. Source of these receptors: a woman aged 18-29 years with Graves' hyperthyroidism.

This clonotype was picked up many times. The chain links TRBV7-2 to TRBJ2-7; 16 bases fit TRBD2. Germline V lookup: CDR1 SGHTA, CDR2 FQGNSA. Trimming took 5 bases from V and 5 from J; bases not matched to a gene: 18. The CDR3 is made up of 20 amino acids. DNA for the CDR3: TGTGCCAGCAGCCCTACGGGACTAGCGGGGGGGTTGCCCAGGGGGGACGAGCAGTACTTC. This codes for CASSPTGLAGGLPRGDEQYF.

This clonotype was observed a handful of times. This chain uses TRBV18 with TRBJ2-1; the match to TRBD1 covers 12 bases. The V gene's germline CDR1 is KGHSH and CDR2 LQKENI. The CDR3 runs 15 residues. V was clipped by 3 bases and J by 8 bases; unmatched bases: 5. The CDR3 here is CASSPGTGGFDEQFF. The CDR3 DNA reads as TGTGCCAGCTCACCCGGGACAGGGGGCTTCGATGAGCAGTTCTTC.

The table lists this clonotype with many counts. The V call is TRBV5-1, the J call TRBJ1-1; no reliable D call. Trimming shortened V by 0 bases and J by 3 bases, and 9 bases separated the two germline ends. Germline loops: CDR1 SGHRS, CDR2 YFSETQ. The CDR3 length is 14 residues. CDR3 bases: TGCGCCAGCAGCTTGGGGGATTTCGACACTGAAGCTTTCTTT. As protein: CASSLGDFDTEAFF. The full variable domain, rest sourced from reference TRBV5-1 and TRBJ1-1, is KAGVTQTPRYLIKTRGQQVTLSCSPISGHRSVSWYQQTPGQGLQFLFEYFSETQRNKGNFPGRFSGRQFSNSRSEMNVSTLELGDSALYLCASSLGDFDTEAFFGQGTRLTVV.

This clonotype has at least ten counts. This chain links TRBV13 with TRBJ2-7, with 8 positions matching TRBD2. Germline V CDR1 and CDR2: PRHDT, FYEKMQ (reference sequence). V was pared by 1 base and J by 3 bases, with 5 bases of the junction left unmatched. The CDR3 loop spans 15 amino acids. The CDR3 DNA is TGTGCCAGCAGCTTAGCCTACGGGACTAGCTACGAGCAGTACTTC. Translation gives CASSLAYGTSYEQYF.

The chain has TRBV9 and TRBJ2-1; TRBD2 is a possible D gene (5 bases). This CDR3 is 18 amino acids long. Germline CDR1 and CDR2: SGDLS and YYNGEE. V lost 3 bases and J lost 7, with 26 bases in between. The DNA for the CDR3 is TGTGCCAGCAGCGAAAACCCTCTAGGGCCAACACGCGGGAATGAGCAGTTCTTC. Its translation is CASSENPLGPTRGNEQFF.

The chain recombines TRBV12-3 or TRBV12-4 with TRBJ2-1; possible D gene TRBD2, 6 bases. Trimming pared 6 bases from V and 8 bases from J, leaving 29 bases between. This CDR3 has 18 amino acids. The DNA for the CDR3 is TGTGCCAGCAGCCGTAACTCAAGATCGGGACTCCCTTTGGATGAGCAGTTCTTC. Amino acid sequence: CASSRNSRSGLPLDEQFF.

V and J are TRBV10-1 and TRBJ2-3; TRBD2 matches at 11 bases. The CDR3 spans 16 residues. The J segment lost 3 bases and the V segment lost 0 bases, leaving 2 bases of the junction unmatched. The germline V gene has CDR1 WNHNN and CDR2 SYGVQD (reference sequence). The CDR3 loop is CASSESLAGGTDTQYF. As DNA, the CDR3 is TGCGCCAGCAGTGAGTCGCTAGCGGGAGGAACAGATACGCAGTATTTT.

The sample holds a few counts of this clonotype. This could be a read error, since a much larger clone is one nucleotide away. The rearrangement joins TRBV6-2 or TRBV6-3 to TRBJ2-1, with TRBD2 matching over 15 bases. The germline V gene encodes CDR1 MNHEY and CDR2 SVGEGT. This CDR3 is 15 amino acids long. The CDR3 loop is CVSSRTSGRDNEQFF. The CDR3 DNA follows: TGTGTCAGCAGCAGGACTAGCGGGAGGGACAATGAGCAGTTCTTC.

There are a few counts of this clonotype. This chain connects TRBV29-1 to TRBJ2-7, with D possibly being TRBD1 (5 bases). Per germline, CDR1 SQVTM and CDR2 ANQGSEA. The CDR3 totals 15 residues. Between the trimmed V and J ends, which lost 5 bases and 2 bases, there was a span of 19 bases. CDR3: CSVFSPDKGTYEQYF. CDR3 coding DNA: TGCAGCGTTTTTAGTCCCGACAAGGGGACCTACGAGCAGTACTTC.

The chain links TRBV24-1 to TRBJ2-3, with TRBD2 matching over 7 bases. CDR1 is KGHDR and CDR2 is SFDVKD in the germline V gene. Trimming took 5 bases from V and 5 from J; bases not matched to a gene: 9. The CDR3 covers 15 residues. The CDR3, as DNA: TGTGCCACCAGTGCGGCGGGAGCTCTGGGAGATACGCAGTATTTT. It translates to CATSAAGALGDTQYF.

Concerning this clonotype: A much larger clone lies one base from this, so it may be a read error. The chain couples TRBV20-1 to TRBJ1-5; 7 bases are a match to TRBD1. CDR1 and CDR2 from the germline V gene are DFQATT and SNEGSKA (reference sequence). This CDR3 has 15 amino acids. V lost 6 bases, J lost 2 bases, and 10 bases stayed unmatched. CDR3 in amino acids: CSAFQGGAGNQPQHF. DNA for the CDR3: TGCAGTGCCTTTCAGGGGGGGGCGGGCAATCAGCCCCAGCATTTT.

For this clonotype: A much more abundant neighbour one base away suggests this may be a read error. The CDR3 bases are TGTGCCAGCAGCCGGACCGGAGGGACCCAGTTCTTC. It translates to CASSRTGGTQFF. This chain links TRBV7-9 with TRBJ2-5; possibly TRBD2 for D (6 bases). The DNA end is more similar to TRBJ2-1, so the J call may be wrong. The V gene's germline CDR1 is SEHNR and CDR2 FQNEAQ (reference sequence). CDR3 size: 12 residues.